This TCR beta chain was sequenced in a study of T cell responses to AZD1222 COVID-19 vaccine. Study-wide results and caveats: A reported finding is that nearly half of spike-specific TCRs target unmutated variant regions. Spike-specific TCR breadth and depth were elevated following two AZD1222 doses. Of the AZD1222 recipients, only five to seven were seropositive at baseline. Possibly, clonal diversity was underestimated; donors were largely white British and included more females.

Sequencing was performed with immunoSEQ multiplex PCR; in TCRdb, only in-frame clones are kept and a portion is missing. The sample shows around 84,000 clones, roughly nine tenths of them seen only once. Concerning this clone: The antigen is undetermined.

Germline CDR1 LGHNA, CDR2 YNFKEQ. V lost 0 bases, J lost 0 bases, and 11 bases lay in between. This CDR3 spans 16 amino acids. The starting material was peripheral blood, obtained on day 0 of AZD1222 vaccination. The TCR was taken from an adult in good health. The chain carries TRBV4-2 and TRBJ1-2; D unresolved. The CDR3 nucleotides read TGTGCCAGCAGCCAAGAAAGGCAGGCAACTAACTATGGCTACACCTTC. This sequence encodes CASSQERQATNYGYTF.